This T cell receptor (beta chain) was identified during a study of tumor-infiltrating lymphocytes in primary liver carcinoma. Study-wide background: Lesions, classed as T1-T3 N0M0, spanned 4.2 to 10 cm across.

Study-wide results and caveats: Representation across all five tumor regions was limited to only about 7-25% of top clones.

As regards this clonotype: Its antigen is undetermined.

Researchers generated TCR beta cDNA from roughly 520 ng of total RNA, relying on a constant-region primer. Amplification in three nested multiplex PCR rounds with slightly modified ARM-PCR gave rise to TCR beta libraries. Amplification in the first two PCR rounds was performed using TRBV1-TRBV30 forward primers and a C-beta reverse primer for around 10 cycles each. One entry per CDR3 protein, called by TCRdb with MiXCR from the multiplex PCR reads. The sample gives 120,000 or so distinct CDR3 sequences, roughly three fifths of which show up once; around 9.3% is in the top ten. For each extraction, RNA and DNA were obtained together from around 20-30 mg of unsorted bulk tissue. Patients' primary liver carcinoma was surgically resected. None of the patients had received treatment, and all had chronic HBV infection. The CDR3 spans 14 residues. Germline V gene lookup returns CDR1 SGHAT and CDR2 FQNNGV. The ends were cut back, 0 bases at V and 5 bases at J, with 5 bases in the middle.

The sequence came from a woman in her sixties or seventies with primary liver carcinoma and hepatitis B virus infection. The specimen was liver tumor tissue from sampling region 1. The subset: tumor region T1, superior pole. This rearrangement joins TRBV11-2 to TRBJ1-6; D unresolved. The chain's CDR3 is CASSLDGHNSPLHF. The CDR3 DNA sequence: TGTGCCAGCAGCTTAGATGGGCATAATTCACCCCTCCACTTT.